Listed below are T cell receptor beta chains from one sample, sequenced in a study of blood T cell repertoires in COVID-19. Assay: immunoSEQ multiplex PCR; the TCRdb copy retains only in-frame clones and omits some. The sample lists about 89,000 clones; 80% were seen once. Sequencing was carried out using peripheral blood. The origin of the receptors is an elderly woman with acute or convalescent COVID-19. Both conserved end residues are trimmed from each CDR3.

j_call v_call cdr3_aa
TRBJ1-2 TRBV2 ANLFGGANYGYT
TRBJ2-1 TRBV19 ASSIGTGGVYNEQF
TRBJ2-3 TRBV11-3 ASSRGTGVTDTQY
TRBJ2-3 TRBV11-2 ASSRLVALTDTQY
TRBJ2-1 TRBV13 ASSSAGGPRNEQF
TRBJ2-3 TRBV11-2 ASSLVGWGGRAQDTQY
TRBJ2-4 TRBV6-1 ASREAGVKNIQY
TRBJ2-1 TRBV5-1 ASSLETSGSGEQF
TRBJ2-7 TRBV4-1 ASSLRDRSYEQY
TRBJ2-5 TRBV18 ASSPLAGGSETQY
TRBJ2-5 TRBV30 AQAAGEETQY
TRBJ2-7 TRBV5-5 ASSSPGHPYEQY
TRBJ2-7 TRBV12-3/TRBV12-4 ASRGQGKYEQY
TRBJ2-2 TRBV6-5 ASSRGTGELF
TRBJ1-3 TRBV11-3 ASTRGGVSGNTIY
TRBJ2-5 TRBV5-6 ASSLLIRERQETQY
TRBJ2-7 TRBV11-2 ASSPRLAGGGEQY
TRBJ1-1 TRBV6-1 ASSDPTGVGEGKAF
TRBJ2-3 TRBV7-2 ASSTRLAGNTDTQY
TRBJ1-5 TRBV12-3/TRBV12-4 ASSLQGDQPQH
TRBJ2-3 TRBV7-9 ASSLAAGYAQY
TRBJ2-5 TRBV11-2 ASSSGTGFEETQY
TRBJ2-7 TRBV5-6 ASSLVSSSYEQY
TRBJ2-7 TRBV27 ASSLGLLATEQY
TRBJ2-7 TRBV7-2 ASSNPHGQEGRYEQY
TRBJ2-7 TRBV5-1 ASSLVASSYEQY
TRBJ1-5 TRBV6-5 ASSRDSYSNQPQH
TRBJ1-5 TRBV4-1 ASSQGGTGVQPQH
TRBJ2-7 TRBV29-1 SVESVSYEQY
TRBJ2-7 TRBV5-1 ASRGGTSVLPAYEQY
TRBJ1-1 TRBV2 ASRQARGNTEAF
TRBJ1-4 TRBV29-1 SGLWRGGNEKLF
TRBJ1-2 TRBV7-2 ASSFGRTAYYGYT
TRBJ2-4 TRBV19 ASSILAGGLAKNIQY
TRBJ2-3 TRBV4-2 ASSQDLLAETTDTQY
TRBJ1-2 TRBV29-1 SVDSQGSYGYT
TRBJ2-3 TRBV27 ASKGNRRASTDTQY
TRBJ2-3 TRBV5-1 ASSSPRGTSGVSATDTQY
TRBJ1-6 TRBV27 ASTPRDSNSPLH
TRBJ2-2 TRBV6-6 ASSPDRSGNTGELF
TRBJ1-6 TRBV6-5 ASSVPGQHNSPLH
TRBJ1-5 TRBV19 ASSVNPGQNQPQH
TRBJ2-1 TRBV6-5 ASSGQLMNEQF
TRBJ1-2 TRBV19 ASSAKTEGSYGYT
TRBJ1-1 TRBV18 AHAKQGANTEAF
TRBJ1-1 TRBV27 ASSPQGGYTEAF
TRBJ2-3 TRBV7-8 ASSLLAGVGYTQY
TRBJ2-1 TRBV2 ASREKHNEQF
TRBJ2-1 TRBV6-4 ASSLTSGSLGNEQF
TRBJ2-7 TRBV7-3 ASSLMGHEQY
TRBJ2-5 TRBV11-2 ASSFSGSETQY
TRBJ2-5 TRBV19 ASSGGNQETQY
TRBJ2-5 TRBV11-2 ASRGGLAVQETQY